This entry is about one T cell receptor beta chain. The antigen remains undetermined. Using a few donor pairs, the authors sequenced unstimulated naive, memory, effector memory and TEMRA subsets. This sample was included in a study of siplizumab effects on memory and regulatory T cells. The CDR3 runs to 13 residues. V shed 6 bases and J shed 1 base, with 9 bases lying between them. Germline assignment: CDR1 MNHEY and CDR2 SMNVEV (reference sequence). Assays were performed on 80,000 to 100,000 TCR templates per sample. Some clones are missing from TCRdb's copy, which holds only in-frame ones; the method was immunoSEQ multiplex PCR. The sample lists about 63,000 clones; around four fifths were seen once. Study conclusions and caveats: Sequences that were alloreactive and traceable to unstimulated CD4+ memory cells were significantly reduced by siplizumab. Naive T cells were seemingly more diverse than memory cells, and major contributions to the alloresponse seemed to be made by them.

Sample: memory CD4+ T cells sorted from blood. The V and J genes are TRBV27 and TRBJ1-1, with D possibly being TRBD1 (6 bases). This sequence was found in a human donor in good health. DNA of the CDR3: TGTGCCAGCAGAGGGACACCGAACACTGAAGCTTTCTTT. Translating it yields CASRGTPNTEAFF.